Many counts were recorded for the clone carrying this T cell receptor beta chain. The TCR beta CDR3 regions underwent amplification using RNA transcripts as the source. During a first-round RT-PCR of the TCR CDR3, the HTBI primer set was used. TCRdb ran MiXCR on the multiplex PCR reads and lists one entry per CDR3 protein. Here the sample spans around 340,000 distinct CDR3 sequences, roughly 17% being singletons. The data were obtained in a study of T cells in Graves' hyperthyroidism and ophthalmopathy. V lost 6 bases to trimming and J lost 5 bases, with 23 bases between them. Germline CDR1 reads SQVTM; CDR2 reads ANQGSEA. This CDR3 is built from 15 residues. Researchers barred patients who had uncontrolled infection, other autoimmune disease, pregnancy or lactation.

The chain uses TRBV29-1 and TRBJ2-7; the D call may be TRBD1 or TRBD2 (5 bases each). The sample was blood. This receptor was obtained from a woman younger than 45 with Graves' hyperthyroidism that later progressed to Graves' ophthalmopathy. CDR3 sequence: CSVGMGVGSVHEQYF. CDR3 DNA: TGCAGCGTGGGCATGGGGGTAGGGTCCGTGCACGAGCAGTACTTC.